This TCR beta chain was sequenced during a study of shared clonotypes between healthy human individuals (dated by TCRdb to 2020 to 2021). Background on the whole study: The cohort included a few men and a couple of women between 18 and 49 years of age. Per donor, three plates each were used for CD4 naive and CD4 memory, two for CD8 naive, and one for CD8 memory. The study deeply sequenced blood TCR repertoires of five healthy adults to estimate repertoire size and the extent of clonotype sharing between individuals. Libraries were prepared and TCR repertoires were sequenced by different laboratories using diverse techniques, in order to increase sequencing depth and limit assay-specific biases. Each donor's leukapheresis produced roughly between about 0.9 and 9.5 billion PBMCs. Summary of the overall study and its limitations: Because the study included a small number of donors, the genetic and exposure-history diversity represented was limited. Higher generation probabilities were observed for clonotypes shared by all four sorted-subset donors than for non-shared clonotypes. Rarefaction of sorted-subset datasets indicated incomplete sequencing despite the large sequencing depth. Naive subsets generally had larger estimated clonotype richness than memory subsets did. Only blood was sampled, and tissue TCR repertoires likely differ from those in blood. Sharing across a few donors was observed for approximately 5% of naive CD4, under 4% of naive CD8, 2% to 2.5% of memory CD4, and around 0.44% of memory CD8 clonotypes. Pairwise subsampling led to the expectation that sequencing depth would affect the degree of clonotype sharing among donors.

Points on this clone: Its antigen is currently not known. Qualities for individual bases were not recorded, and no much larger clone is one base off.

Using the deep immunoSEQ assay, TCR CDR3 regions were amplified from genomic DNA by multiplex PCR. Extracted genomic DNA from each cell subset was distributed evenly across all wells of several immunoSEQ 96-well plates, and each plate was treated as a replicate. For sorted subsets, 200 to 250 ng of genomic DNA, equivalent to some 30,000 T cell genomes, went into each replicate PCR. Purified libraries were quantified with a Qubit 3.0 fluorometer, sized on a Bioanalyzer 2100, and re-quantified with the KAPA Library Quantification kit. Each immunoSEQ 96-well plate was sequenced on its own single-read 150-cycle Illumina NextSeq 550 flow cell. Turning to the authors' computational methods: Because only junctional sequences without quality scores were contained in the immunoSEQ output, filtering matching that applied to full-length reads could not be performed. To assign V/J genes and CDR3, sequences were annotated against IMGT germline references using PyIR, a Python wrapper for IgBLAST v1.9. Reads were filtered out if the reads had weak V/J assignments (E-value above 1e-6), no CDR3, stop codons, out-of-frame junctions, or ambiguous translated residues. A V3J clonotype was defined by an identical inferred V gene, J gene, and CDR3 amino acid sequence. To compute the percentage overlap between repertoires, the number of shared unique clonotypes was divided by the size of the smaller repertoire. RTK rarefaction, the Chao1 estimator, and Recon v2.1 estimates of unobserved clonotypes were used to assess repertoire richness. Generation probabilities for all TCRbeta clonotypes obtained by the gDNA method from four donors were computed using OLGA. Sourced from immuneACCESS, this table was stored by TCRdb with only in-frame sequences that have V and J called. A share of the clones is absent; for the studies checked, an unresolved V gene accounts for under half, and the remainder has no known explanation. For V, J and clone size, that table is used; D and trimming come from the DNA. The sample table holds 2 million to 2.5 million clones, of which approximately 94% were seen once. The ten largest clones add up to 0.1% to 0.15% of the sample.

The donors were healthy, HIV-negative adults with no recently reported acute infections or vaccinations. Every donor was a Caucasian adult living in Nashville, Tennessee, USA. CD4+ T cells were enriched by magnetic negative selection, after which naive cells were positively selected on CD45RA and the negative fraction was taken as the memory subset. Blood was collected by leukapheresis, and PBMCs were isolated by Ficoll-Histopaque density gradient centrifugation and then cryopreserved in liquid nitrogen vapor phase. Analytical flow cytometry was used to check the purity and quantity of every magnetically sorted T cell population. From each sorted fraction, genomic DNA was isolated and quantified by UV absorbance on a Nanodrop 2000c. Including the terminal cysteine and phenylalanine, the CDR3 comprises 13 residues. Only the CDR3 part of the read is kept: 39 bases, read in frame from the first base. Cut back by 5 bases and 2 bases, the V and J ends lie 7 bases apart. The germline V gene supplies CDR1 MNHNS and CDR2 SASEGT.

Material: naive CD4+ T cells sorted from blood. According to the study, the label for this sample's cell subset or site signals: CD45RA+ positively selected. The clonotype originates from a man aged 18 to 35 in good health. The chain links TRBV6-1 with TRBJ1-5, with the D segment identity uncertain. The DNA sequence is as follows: TGTGCCAGCAGTACAGCAGGCAATCAGCCCCAGCATTTT. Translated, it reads CASSTAGNQPQHF.